The 8 T cell receptor beta chains listed next were all sequenced from one sample in a study of CD8 T cell repertoires and HIV-1 epitope variants. Antigens of these TCRs are unknown. Profiled with immunoSEQ multiplex PCR; TCRdb holds only in-frame clones, not every one. The sample records roughly 6,000 clones, 50% to 80% being singletons. Specimen: cultured CD8+ T cells derived from PBMCs. The receptors shown here come from a male donor with HIV.

In this sample, this clone turned up once. V is TRBV5-1 and J is TRBJ2-2, with TRBD1 identical over 10 bases. Germline lookup yields CDR1 SGHRS and CDR2 YFSETQ. The ends lost 0 bases at V and 7 bases at J; junction bases unmatched: 6. The CDR3 covers 16 residues. The CDR3 bases are TGCGCCAGCAGCTTGGAGGGACAGGGGTTTATCGGGGAGCTGTTTTTT. It codes for CASSLEGQGFIGELFF.

This chain links TRBV28 with TRBJ1-5; D is possibly TRBD1 (6 bases). V lost 2 bases, J lost 1 base, and 12 bases lay in between. The CDR3 has 16 amino acids. Germline V lookup: CDR1 MDHEN, CDR2 SYDVKM. Written as DNA, the CDR3 is TGTGCCAGCAGTTTAAATGGACAGTCAAGCAATCAGCCCCAGCATTTT. This gives the protein CASSLNGQSSNQPQHF.

In regard to this clone: A clone one base away is much larger, so this may be a read error. The chain combines TRBV6-5 with TRBJ2-2, with D tentatively TRBD1 or TRBD2 (6 bases each). The germline CDR1 and CDR2 sequences are MNHEY and SVGAGI. This CDR3 is 13 amino acids long. The CDR3 is CASSSDSTGGLFF. The CDR3 DNA sequence: TGTGCCAGCAGCTCGGACAGCACCGGGGGGCTGTTTTTT.

The V call is TRBV7-6, the J call TRBJ2-1, with 8 bases fitting TRBD2. Germline-derived CDR1 and CDR2 are SGHVS and FNYEAQ. Germline trimming cut 5 bases from V and 9 bases from J; bases unmatched to any gene: 6. The CDR3 totals 13 residues. In DNA, the CDR3 is TGTGCCAGCAGCCCCCTCGGGGGGGGTGAGCAGTTCTTC. Protein: CASSPLGGGEQFF.

This chain uses TRBV19 with TRBJ2-5; TRBD1 aligns across 11 bases. V was clipped by 3 bases and J by 5 bases; unmatched bases: 8. The CDR3 length is 16 residues. Per germline, CDR1 LNHDA and CDR2 SQIVND (reference sequence). The CDR3 nucleotides read TGTGCCAGTAGTATCTCCGGGACAGGGGGGATGGAGACCCAGTACTTC. Translated, it gives CASSISGTGGMETQYF. The complete variable domain, with remaining parts taken from reference TRBV19 and TRBJ2-5, reads DGGITQSPKYLFRKEGQNVTLSCEQNLNHDAMYWYRQDPGQGLRLIYYSQIVNDFQKGDIAEGYSVSREKKESFPLTVTSAQKNPTAFYLCASSISGTGGMETQYFGPGTRLLVL.

CDR3 sequence (DNA): TGTGCCTGGAGTGTATCTGGGGGAGATACGCAGTATTTT. Amino acid sequence: CAWSVSGGDTQYF. The genes are TRBV30 and TRBJ2-3; D possibly matches TRBD1 or TRBD2 (5 bases each). Germline V CDR1 and CDR2: GTSNPN, SVGIG (reference sequence). Trimming removed 0 bases at V and 5 bases at J, with 9 bases between. There are 13 residues in the CDR3.

This clone appeared once. This chain links TRBV9 with TRBJ2-1; tentatively, D is TRBD2 (5 bases). The CDR3 extends over 14 amino acids. The germline V gene has CDR1 SGDLS and CDR2 YYNGEE. Trimming removed 0 bases from V and 3 bases from J, with 7 bases in between. CDR3 residues: CASSVAGSYNEQFF. The CDR3, as DNA: TGTGCCAGCAGCGTAGCGGGGAGCTACAATGAGCAGTTCTTC.

The chain joins TRBV9 to TRBJ2-3, with D perhaps matching TRBD2 (5 bases). CDR3 length: 15 residues. CDR1 and CDR2 (germline): SGDLS, YYNGEE. Trimming shortened V by 0 bases and J by 1 base, and 9 bases separated the two germline ends. CDR3 amino acids: CASSVGGRGTDTQYF. CDR3 in DNA: TGTGCCAGCAGCGTAGGCGGGCGGGGCACAGATACGCAGTATTTT.